The 26 T cell receptor beta chains reported below all come from one sample, sequenced in a study of regulatory T cells in long-lasting Graves disease. Both iRepertoire HTBI primers and Arm-PCR of CDR3 regions were used to build the TCR beta libraries. One entry per CDR3 protein, called by TCRdb with MiXCR from the multiplex PCR reads. The sample includes some 330,000 distinct CDR3 sequences, roughly 12% of them seen just once. Time point described: newly diagnosed GD, antithyroid drugs for less than 3 months. The TCR library was prepared using RNA isolated from PBMCs. This same sample was also taken into another study, of T cells in Graves' hyperthyroidism and ophthalmopathy.

Sequences were derived from peripheral blood mononuclear cells (PBMCs), sampled at new diagnosis, from a patient treated with antithyroid drugs. All receptors come from a young woman with Graves disease.

The sample holds many counts of this clonotype. The chain has TRBV20-1 and TRBJ2-2; TRBD2 agrees at 8 bases. The ends lost 3 bases at V and 1 base at J; junction bases unmatched: 7. The germline V gene encodes CDR1 DFQATT and CDR2 SNEGSKA (reference sequence). CDR3 length equals 16 residues. The CDR3: CSARVFTSGNTGELFF. Written as DNA, the CDR3 is TGCAGTGCTAGGGTATTTACTAGCGGGAACACCGGGGAGCTGTTTTTT.

This chain links TRBV18 with TRBJ2-2; D tentatively reads TRBD1 or TRBD2 (6 bases each). Per germline, CDR1 KGHSH and CDR2 LQKENI. The CDR3 has 15 residues. V lost 1 base and J 4 bases, leaving 10 bases between the germline ends. The CDR3 bases are TGTGCCAGCTCACCACGGCCGGGGGCCACCGGGGAGCTGTTTTTT. Residues: CASSPRPGATGELFF.

This clonotype was found many times. V and J are TRBV6-2 or TRBV6-3 and TRBJ2-1; TRBD2 agrees at 10 bases. From germline, CDR1 is MNHEY and CDR2 SVGEGT. This CDR3 comprises 17 residues. The J segment lost 0 bases and the V segment lost 8 bases, leaving 10 bases of the junction unmatched. CDR3 bases: TGTGCCAGCCGGGGGCTAGCGGGAGTCCCCTCCTACAATGAGCAGTTCTTC. This gives the protein CASRGLAGVPSYNEQFF.

There are many counts of this clonotype. The chain uses TRBV7-9 and TRBJ1-3, with TRBD1 as a possible D gene (5 bases). CDR1 and CDR2 from the germline V gene are SEHNR and FQNEAQ (reference sequence). This CDR3 region has 15 residues. Trimming removed 4 bases from V and 4 bases from J, with 14 bases in between. The CDR3 DNA follows: TGTGCCAGCAGCTGGCGCAGGGTGGACGGAAACACCATATATTTT. This sequence encodes CASSWRRVDGNTIYF.

This clonotype has just a few counts. The genes are TRBV5-8 and TRBJ2-1; D unresolved. This CDR3 region has 16 residues. CDR1 SGHTS and CDR2 YDEGEE come from the germline V gene. Trimming shortened V by 0 bases and J by 1 base, and 11 bases separated the two germline ends. For the CDR3, the DNA is TGTGCCAGCAGCTTGGAAATGGGTTTTTCCTACAATGAGCAGTTCTTC. Its protein is CASSLEMGFSYNEQFF.

The J gene is TRBJ2-1, the V gene TRBV7-2; no clear D gene. The CDR3 consists of 14 residues. V lost 1 base, J lost 6 bases, and 10 bases lay in between. Germline V gene data show CDR1 as SGHTA and CDR2 as FQGNSA. The CDR3 reads CASSLVVSRNEQFF. Here the CDR3 DNA reads TGTGCCAGCAGCTTAGTGGTAAGCCGCAATGAGCAGTTCTTC.

This clonotype has ten or more counts. This chain connects TRBV2 to TRBJ2-2, with TRBD1 as a possible D gene (7 bases). The V end was cut by 7 bases, the J end by 0 bases, with 12 bases between. The germline V gene has CDR1 SNHLY and CDR2 FYNNEI. The CDR3 has 15 residues. CDR3 sequence (DNA): TGTGCCAGCACCGCGGGACAGTCGAACACCGGGGAGCTGTTTTTT. It translates to CASTAGQSNTGELFF.

This clonotype was picked up many times. This chain joins TRBV5-1 and TRBJ2-2; D perhaps matches TRBD1 (5 bases). Germline CDR1 and CDR2: SGHRS and YFSETQ. This CDR3 spans 16 amino acids. The V end was cut by 4 bases, the J end by 2 bases, with 15 bases between. CDR3 loop: CASSETVIPNTGELFF. CDR3 bases: TGCGCCAGCAGCGAGACAGTGATTCCAAACACCGGGGAGCTGTTTTTT.

The chain recombines TRBV7-9 with TRBJ1-4; TRBD1 agrees at 7 bases. V trimming: 5 bases; J trimming: 5 bases; junction bases outside the gene matches: 8. The V gene's germline CDR1 is SEHNR and CDR2 FQNEAQ (reference sequence). The CDR3 runs to 15 residues. CDR3 residues: CASSPQTGTNEKLFF. The CDR3 bases are TGTGCCAGCAGCCCCCAGACAGGGACGAATGAAAAACTGTTTTTT.

This clonotype has a handful of counts. The chain combines TRBV7-2 with TRBJ1-2; D is perhaps TRBD1 (6 bases). Germline loops: CDR1 SGHTA, CDR2 FQGNSA. Trimming removed 1 base from V and 10 bases from J, with 13 bases in between. The CDR3 consists of 13 residues. The CDR3 spells CASSLGTDLVYTF. CDR3 nucleotides: TGTGCCAGCAGCTTAGGGACAGACTTAGTCTACACCTTC. Looking up the rest from reference TRBV7-2 and TRBJ1-2 gives the full variable domain: GAGVSQSPSNKVTEKGKDVELRCDPISGHTALYWYRQSLGQGLEFLIYFQGNSAPDKSGLPSDRFSAERTGGSVSTLTIQRTQQEDSAVYLCASSLGTDLVYTFGSGTRLTVV.

V is TRBV20-1 and J is TRBJ2-1, with 9 bases matching TRBD1. CDR3 length equals 14 residues. Germline V gene data show CDR1 as DFQATT and CDR2 as SNEGSKA (reference sequence). J gave up 7 bases and V 4 bases, and 8 bases lay outside the gene matches. The CDR3 region has the DNA TGCAGTGCTAAAGGACAGGGGCTTTGGAATGAGCAGTTCTTC. Translation gives CSAKGQGLWNEQFF.

The chain links TRBV11-2 to TRBJ2-1; D might be TRBD2 (5 bases). Germline assignment: CDR1 SGHAT and CDR2 FQNNGV. V lost 0 bases and J lost 4, with 7 bases in between. The CDR3 spans 14 residues. The DNA of the CDR3 is TGTGCCAGCAGCTTAGATGGAGGTTACAATGAGCAGTTCTTC. Its protein is CASSLDGGYNEQFF.

This clonotype was detected ten times or more. The V and J genes are TRBV12-3 or TRBV12-4 and TRBJ1-5; 7 bases fit TRBD1. V trimming: 6 bases; J trimming: 4 bases; junction bases outside the gene matches: 3. The CDR3 covers 13 residues. In nucleotides, the CDR3 is TGTGCCAGCAGGCGGGACAGAAATCAGCCCCAGCATTTT. Translated, it gives CASRRDRNQPQHF.

There are many counts of this clonotype. V gene TRBV20-1 combines with J gene TRBJ1-1, with D uncertain. Germline CDR1 reads DFQATT; CDR2 reads SNEGSKA (reference sequence). This CDR3 has 13 amino acids. The germline V and J ends were trimmed by 6 bases and 2 bases, with 13 bases remaining between them. Written as DNA, the CDR3 is TGCAGTGCCGCTCAAAACCTAAACACTGAAGCTTTCTTT. Its translation: CSAAQNLNTEAFF.

This clonotype has only a few counts. The rearrangement links TRBV7-9 to TRBJ2-5, with 10 bases that match TRBD2. Trimming took 4 bases from V and 1 from J; bases not matched to a gene: 6. CDR1 SEHNR and CDR2 FQNEAQ come from the germline V gene (reference sequence). The CDR3 length is 16 residues. The CDR3 region has the DNA TGTGCCAGCAGCTCCCCTAGCGGGAGTCCCCAAGAGACCCAGTACTTC. This translates into CASSSPSGSPQETQYF.

This chain links TRBV4-3 with TRBJ1-1; tentatively, D is TRBD1 (5 bases). CDR1 is LGHNA and CDR2 is YSLEER in the germline V gene. This CDR3 is built from 15 residues. V lost 0 bases and J 6 bases, leaving 14 bases between the germline ends. The CDR3 loop is CASSQDAGPGAEAFF. Here the CDR3 DNA reads TGCGCCAGCAGCCAAGATGCCGGGCCGGGGGCTGAAGCTTTCTTT.

This clonotype occurred many times. The J gene is TRBJ1-2, the V gene TRBV6-2 or TRBV6-3, with TRBD1 matching over 7 bases. The CDR3 runs 15 residues. Looked up from germline, CDR1 is MNHEY and CDR2 is SVGEGT. V lost 2 bases to trimming and J lost 4 bases; unmatched junction nucleotides: 7. CDR3 nucleotides: TGTGCCAGCAGTTACACACCAGGGACAGCCTATGGCTACACCTTC. This translates into CASSYTPGTAYGYTF.

This clonotype was counted a few times. The junction departs from germline at one end; a sequencing error may be responsible. The chain is built from TRBV24-1 and TRBJ2-5, with a weak D call TRBD1 (6 bases). The germline V gene encodes CDR1 KGHDR and CDR2 SFDVKD. The CDR3 length is 14 residues. CDR3 sequence reads: CATSDYGTTETQHF. DNA for the CDR3: TGTGCCACCAGTGATTATGGGACAACTGAGACCCAGCACTTC.

This clonotype was counted ten times or more. The chain combines TRBV6-9 with TRBJ2-3, with 12 bases aligning to TRBD2. V lost 4 bases and J lost 7; bases outside the gene matches: 9. CDR1 and CDR2 from the germline V gene are MNHGY and SVAAGI. The CDR3 runs 16 residues. The CDR3 here is CASSSPTSGSGNTQYF. CDR3 DNA: TGTGCCAGCAGTTCACCGACTAGCGGGAGTGGGAATACGCAGTATTTT.

The gene calls are TRBV4-1 and TRBJ2-2; D tentatively fits TRBD1 or TRBD2 (5 bases each). The CDR3 totals 17 residues. Germline V gene sequence: CDR1 MGHRA, CDR2 YSYEKL. Trimming took 4 bases from V and 6 from J, leaving 21 bases between them. CDR3 in amino acids: CASSRTTTGPEAGELFF. The CDR3 DNA reads TGCGCCAGCAGCCGAACTACAACGGGGCCCGAGGCCGGGGAGCTGTTTTTT.

The CDR3 loop is CASSPGTARETQYF. Here the CDR3 DNA reads TGCGCCAGCAGCCCGGGGACTGCCAGAGAGACCCAGTACTTC. V and J are TRBV5-1 and TRBJ2-5; D is possibly TRBD2 (6 bases). With 4 bases removed from V and 4 bases from J, the gap between germline ends came to 14 bases. The CDR3 has 14 residues. Germline loops: CDR1 SGHRS, CDR2 YFSETQ.

Comment on this clonotype: It is likely a read error: a sequence one base away is far more abundant. The V call is TRBV7-2, the J call TRBJ2-7; 16 bases agree with TRBD2. V dropped 4 bases and J dropped 7; count of bases not matched to a gene: 19. The CDR3 is made up of 20 amino acids. Germline CDR1 and CDR2: SGHTA and FQGNSA. The CDR3 loop reads CASSWQPGLAGGPIFYEQYF. CDR3 DNA sequence: TGTGCCAGCAGCTGGCAGCCGGGACTAGCGGGGGGGCCGATTTTTTATGAGCAGTACTTC.

This clonotype was recorded many times. V usage is TRBV19 and J usage is TRBJ1-1; tentative D call: TRBD1 (5 bases). Germline V gives CDR1 LNHDA, CDR2 SQIVND (reference sequence). Trimming took off 8 bases at V and 4 bases at J, with 14 bases between the two ends. This CDR3 comprises 13 residues. CDR3: CASLGAGTTEAFF. In DNA form, the CDR3 reads TGTGCCAGTCTAGGGGCGGGGACCACTGAAGCTTTCTTT. Supplemented by reference TRBV19 and TRBJ1-1, the full variable domain reads DGGITQSPKYLFRKEGQNVTLSCEQNLNHDAMYWYRQDPGQGLRLIYYSQIVNDFQKGDIAEGYSVSREKKESFPLTVTSAQKNPTAFYLCASLGAGTTEAFFGQGTRLTVV.

In this sample, this clonotype turned up many times. V gene TRBV9 combines with J gene TRBJ2-2; 8 bases match TRBD2. Germline trimming cut 7 bases from V and 2 bases from J; bases unmatched to any gene: 4. The CDR3 spans 14 residues. CDR1 is SGDLS and CDR2 is YYNGEE in the germline V gene. This CDR3 is CASARGGNTGELFF. In DNA, the CDR3 is TGTGCCAGCGCCCGGGGGGGTAACACCGGGGAGCTGTTTTTT. The whole variable domain, remainder taken from reference TRBV9 and TRBJ2-2, is DSGVTQTPKHLITATGQRVTLRCSPRSGDLSVYWYQQSLDQGLQFLIQYYNGEERAKGNILERFSAQQFPDLHSELNLSSLELGDSALYFCASARGGNTGELFFGEGSRLTVL.

This chain connects TRBV15 to TRBJ2-3, with 8 positions matching TRBD1. J gave up 4 bases and V 7 bases, and 16 bases lay outside the gene matches. CDR3 length equals 17 residues. Germline V gene data show CDR1 as LNHNV and CDR2 as YYDKDF (reference sequence). Here the CDR3 reads CATNAPLGTGRSDTQYF. CDR3 DNA sequence: TGTGCCACCAACGCTCCCCTCGGGACAGGCCGATCAGATACGCAGTATTTT.

The CDR3 loop is CASSVPIGIQYF. The DNA for the CDR3 is TGTGCCAGTAGTGTGCCCATTGGCATTCAGTACTTC. The chain recombines TRBV19 with TRBJ2-4, with D unresolved. This CDR3 is built from 12 residues. Germline lookup yields CDR1 LNHDA and CDR2 SQIVND (reference sequence). Trimming left V 5 bases short and J 9 bases short, with 11 bases between.